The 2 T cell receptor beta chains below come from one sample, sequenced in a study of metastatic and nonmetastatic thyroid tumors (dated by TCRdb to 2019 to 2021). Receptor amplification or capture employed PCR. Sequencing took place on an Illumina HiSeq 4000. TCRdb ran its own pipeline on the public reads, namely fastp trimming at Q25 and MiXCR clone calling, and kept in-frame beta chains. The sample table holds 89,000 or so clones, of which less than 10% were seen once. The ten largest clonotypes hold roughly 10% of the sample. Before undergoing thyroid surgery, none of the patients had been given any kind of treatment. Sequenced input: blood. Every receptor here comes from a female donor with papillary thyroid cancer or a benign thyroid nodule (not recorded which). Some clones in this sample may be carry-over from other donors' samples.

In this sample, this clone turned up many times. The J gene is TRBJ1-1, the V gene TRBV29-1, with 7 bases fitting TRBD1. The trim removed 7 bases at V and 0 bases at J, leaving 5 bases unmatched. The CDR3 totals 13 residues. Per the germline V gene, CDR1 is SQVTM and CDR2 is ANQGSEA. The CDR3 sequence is CSDGTEMNTEAFF. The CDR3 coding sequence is TGCAGCGACGGGACAGAAATGAACACTGAAGCTTTCTTT.

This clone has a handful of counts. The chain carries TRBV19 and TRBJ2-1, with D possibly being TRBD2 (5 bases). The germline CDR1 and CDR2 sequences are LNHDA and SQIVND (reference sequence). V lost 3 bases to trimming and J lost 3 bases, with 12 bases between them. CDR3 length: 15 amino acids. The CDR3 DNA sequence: TGTGCCAGTAGTATTTTGAGGGTGAGCTACAATGAGCAGTTCTTC. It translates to CASSILRVSYNEQFF.